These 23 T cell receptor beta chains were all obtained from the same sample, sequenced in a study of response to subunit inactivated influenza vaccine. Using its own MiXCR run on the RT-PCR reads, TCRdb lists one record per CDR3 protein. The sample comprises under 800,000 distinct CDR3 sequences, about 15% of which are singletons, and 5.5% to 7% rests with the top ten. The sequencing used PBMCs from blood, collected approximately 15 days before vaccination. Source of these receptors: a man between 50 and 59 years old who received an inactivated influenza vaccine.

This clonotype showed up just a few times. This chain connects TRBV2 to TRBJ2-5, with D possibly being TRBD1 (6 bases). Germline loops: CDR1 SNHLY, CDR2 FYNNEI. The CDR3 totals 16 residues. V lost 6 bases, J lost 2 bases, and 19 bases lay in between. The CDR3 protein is CASSHGNRAPQETQYF. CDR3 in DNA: TGTGCCAGCAGCCATGGGAACAGGGCGCCGCAAGAGACCCAGTACTTC.

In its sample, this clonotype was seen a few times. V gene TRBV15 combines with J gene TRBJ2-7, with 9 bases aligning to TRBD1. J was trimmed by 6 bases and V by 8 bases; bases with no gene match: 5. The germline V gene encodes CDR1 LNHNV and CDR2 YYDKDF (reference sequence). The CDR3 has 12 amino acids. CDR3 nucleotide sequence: TGTGCCACCCGGGACAGGGAAGCCGAGCAGTACTTC. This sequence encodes CATRDREAEQYF.

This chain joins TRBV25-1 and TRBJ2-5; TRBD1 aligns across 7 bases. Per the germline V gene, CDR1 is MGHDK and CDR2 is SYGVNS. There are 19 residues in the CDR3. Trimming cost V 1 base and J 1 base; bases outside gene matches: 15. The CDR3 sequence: CASSEFRPQQGNAQETQYF. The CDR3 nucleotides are TGTGCCAGCAGTGAATTCCGTCCCCAACAGGGGAATGCCCAAGAGACCCAGTACTTC.

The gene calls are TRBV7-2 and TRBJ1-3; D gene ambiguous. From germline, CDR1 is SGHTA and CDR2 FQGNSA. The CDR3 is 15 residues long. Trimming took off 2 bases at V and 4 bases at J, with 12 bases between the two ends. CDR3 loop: CASSLTELQGNTIYF. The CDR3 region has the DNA TGTGCCAGCAGCTTAACGGAGCTACAGGGAAACACCATATATTTT. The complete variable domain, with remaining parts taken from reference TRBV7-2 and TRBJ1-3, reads GAGVSQSPSNKVTEKGKDVELRCDPISGHTALYWYRQSLGQGLEFLIYFQGNSAPDKSGLPSDRFSAERTGGSVSTLTIQRTQQEDSAVYLCASSLTELQGNTIYFGEGSWLTVV.

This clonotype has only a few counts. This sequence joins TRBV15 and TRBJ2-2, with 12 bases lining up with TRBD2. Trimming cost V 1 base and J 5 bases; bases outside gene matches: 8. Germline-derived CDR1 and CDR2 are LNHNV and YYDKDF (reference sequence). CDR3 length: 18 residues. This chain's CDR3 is CATSRGPSGRAQTGELFF. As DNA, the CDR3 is TGTGCCACCAGCAGAGGTCCTAGCGGGAGGGCCCAGACCGGGGAGCTGTTTTTT.

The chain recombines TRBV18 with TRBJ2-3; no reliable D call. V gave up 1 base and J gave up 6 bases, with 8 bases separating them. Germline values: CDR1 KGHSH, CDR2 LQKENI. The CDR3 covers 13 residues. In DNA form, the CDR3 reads TGTGCCAGCTCACCACTAACTCTGGATACGCAGTATTTT. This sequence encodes CASSPLTLDTQYF. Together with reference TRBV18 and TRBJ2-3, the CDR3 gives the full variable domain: NAGVMQNPRHLVRRRGQEARLRCSPMKGHSHVYWYRQLPEEGLKFMVYLQKENIIDESGMPKERFSAEFPKEGPSILRIQQVVRGDSAAYFCASSPLTLDTQYFGPGTRLTVL.

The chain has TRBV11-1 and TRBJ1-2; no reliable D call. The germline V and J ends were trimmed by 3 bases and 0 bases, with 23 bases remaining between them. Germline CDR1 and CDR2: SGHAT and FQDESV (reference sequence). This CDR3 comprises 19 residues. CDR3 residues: CASSFPNADGENPNYGYTF. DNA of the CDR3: TGTGCCAGCAGCTTCCCCAACGCAGACGGTGAAAACCCTAACTATGGCTACACCTTC.

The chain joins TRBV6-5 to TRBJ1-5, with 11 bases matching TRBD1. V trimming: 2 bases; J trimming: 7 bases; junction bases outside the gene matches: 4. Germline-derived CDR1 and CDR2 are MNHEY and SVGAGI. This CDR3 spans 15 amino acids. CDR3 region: CASSYGQGANQPQHF. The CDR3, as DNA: TGTGCCAGCAGTTACGGACAGGGGGCGAACCAGCCCCAGCATTTT.

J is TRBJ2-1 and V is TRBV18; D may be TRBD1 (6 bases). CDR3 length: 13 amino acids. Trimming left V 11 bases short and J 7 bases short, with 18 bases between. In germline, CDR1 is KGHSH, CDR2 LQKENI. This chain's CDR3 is CAAHRGNNNEQFF. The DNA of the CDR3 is TGTGCCGCCCATAGGGGGAACAATAATGAGCAGTTCTTC.

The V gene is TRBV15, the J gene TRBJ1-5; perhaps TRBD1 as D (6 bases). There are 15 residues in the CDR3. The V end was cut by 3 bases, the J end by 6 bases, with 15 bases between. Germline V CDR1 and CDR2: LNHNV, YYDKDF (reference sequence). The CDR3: CATSSEQGLAQPQHF. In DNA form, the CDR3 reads TGTGCCACCAGCAGTGAACAGGGATTGGCTCAGCCCCAGCATTTT.

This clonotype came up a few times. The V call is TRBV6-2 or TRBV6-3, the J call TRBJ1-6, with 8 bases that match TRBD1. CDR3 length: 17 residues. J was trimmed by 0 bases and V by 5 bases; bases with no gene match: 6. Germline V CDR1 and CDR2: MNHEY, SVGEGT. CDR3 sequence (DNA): TGTGCCAGCAGTGCTCGGACAGGGAGCTCCTATAATTCACCCCTCCACTTT. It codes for CASSARTGSSYNSPLHF.

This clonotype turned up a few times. CDR3 sequence: CASSYSESNSPLHF. The CDR3 DNA follows: TGTGCCAGCAGTTACTCAGAGAGTAATTCACCCCTCCACTTT. The chain has TRBV6-5 and TRBJ1-6; D remains unclear. The germline V gene encodes CDR1 MNHEY and CDR2 SVGAGI. V dropped 0 bases and J dropped 6 bases, with 6 bases sitting between them. This CDR3 is built from 14 residues.

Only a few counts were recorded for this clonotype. The CDR3 is CASSLTGTGMSEQYF. CDR3 bases: TGTGCCAGCAGCTTAACCGGGACAGGGATGAGCGAGCAGTACTTC. This chain connects TRBV5-5 to TRBJ2-7, with 9 nucleotides matching TRBD1. V dropped 2 bases and J dropped 6; count of bases not matched to a gene: 9. Germline V CDR1 and CDR2: SGHKS, YYEKEE (reference sequence). CDR3 length: 15 residues.

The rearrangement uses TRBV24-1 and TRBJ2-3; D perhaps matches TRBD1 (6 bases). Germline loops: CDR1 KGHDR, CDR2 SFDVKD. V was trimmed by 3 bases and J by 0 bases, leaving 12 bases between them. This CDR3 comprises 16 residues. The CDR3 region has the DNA TGTGCCACCAGTGATCCCGGACAGTTTAGCACAGATACGCAGTATTTT. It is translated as CATSDPGQFSTDTQYF.

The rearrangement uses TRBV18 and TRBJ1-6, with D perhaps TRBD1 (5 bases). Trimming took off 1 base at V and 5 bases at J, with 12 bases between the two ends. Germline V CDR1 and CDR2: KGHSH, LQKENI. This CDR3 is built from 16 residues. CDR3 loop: CASSPLDSKNNSPLHF. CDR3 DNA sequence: TGTGCCAGCTCACCACTCGACAGTAAAAATAATTCACCCCTCCACTTT.

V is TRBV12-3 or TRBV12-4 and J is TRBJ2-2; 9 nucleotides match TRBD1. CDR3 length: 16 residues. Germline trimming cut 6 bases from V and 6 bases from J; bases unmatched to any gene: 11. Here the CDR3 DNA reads TGTGCCAGCAGAACGACAGGGGGGTCGCTCGCCGGGGAGCTGTTTTTT. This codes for CASRTTGGSLAGELFF.

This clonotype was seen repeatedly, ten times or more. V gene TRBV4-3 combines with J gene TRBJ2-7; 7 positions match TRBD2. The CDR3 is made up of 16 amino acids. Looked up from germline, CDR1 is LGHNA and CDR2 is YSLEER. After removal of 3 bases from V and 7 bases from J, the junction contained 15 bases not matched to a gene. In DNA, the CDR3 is TGCGCCAGCAGCCAGAACCGGGACGGCGGACTAGGAGAGCAGTACTTC. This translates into CASSQNRDGGLGEQYF.

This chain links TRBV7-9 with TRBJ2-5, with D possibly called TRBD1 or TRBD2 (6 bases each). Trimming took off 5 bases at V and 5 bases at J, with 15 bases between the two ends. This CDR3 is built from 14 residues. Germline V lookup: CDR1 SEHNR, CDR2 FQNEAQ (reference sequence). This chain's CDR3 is CASSRETGRETQYF. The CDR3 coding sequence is TGTGCCAGCAGCAGAGAAACAGGGAGGGAGACCCAGTACTTC.

In nucleotides, the CDR3 is TGTGCCAGCAGTGGCGGGACGAGAAAAGAGACCCAGTACTTC. It is translated as CASSGGTRKETQYF. This sequence joins TRBV12-3 or TRBV12-4 and TRBJ2-5; D is possibly TRBD2 (6 bases). With 5 bases removed from V and 3 bases from J, the gap between germline ends came to 13 bases. The CDR3 is 14 amino acids.

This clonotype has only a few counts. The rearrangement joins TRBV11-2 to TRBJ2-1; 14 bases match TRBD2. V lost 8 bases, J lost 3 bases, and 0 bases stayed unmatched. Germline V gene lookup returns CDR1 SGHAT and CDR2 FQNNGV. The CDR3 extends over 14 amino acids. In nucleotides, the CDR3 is TGTGCCAGCGGGACTAGCGGGAGCTACAATGAGCAGTTCTTC. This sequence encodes CASGTSGSYNEQFF.

DNA of the CDR3: TGCAGTGCATTACCGGGACTAGCCGTCTACAATGAGCAGTTCTTC. Translation: CSALPGLAVYNEQFF. The rearrangement links TRBV20-1 to TRBJ2-1, with TRBD2 matching over 9 bases. J gave up 3 bases and V 6 bases, and 9 bases lay outside the gene matches. This CDR3 has 15 residues. Germline V gene data show CDR1 as DFQATT and CDR2 as SNEGSKA (reference sequence).

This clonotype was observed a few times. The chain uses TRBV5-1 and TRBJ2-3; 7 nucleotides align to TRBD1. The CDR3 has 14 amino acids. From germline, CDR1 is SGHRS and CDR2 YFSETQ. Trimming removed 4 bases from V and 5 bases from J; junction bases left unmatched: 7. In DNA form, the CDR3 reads TGCGCCAGCAGCCTGAAGGGGGCTGGAGATACGCAGTATTTT. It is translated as CASSLKGAGDTQYF.

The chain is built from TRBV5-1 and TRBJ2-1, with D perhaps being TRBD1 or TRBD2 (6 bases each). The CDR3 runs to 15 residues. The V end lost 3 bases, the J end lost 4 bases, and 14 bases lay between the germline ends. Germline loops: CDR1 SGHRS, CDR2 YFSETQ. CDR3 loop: CASSSRGDGYNEQFF. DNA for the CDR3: TGCGCCAGCAGCTCGAGGGGGGACGGATACAATGAGCAGTTCTTC.